The 15 T cell receptor beta chains given below trace back to one sample, sequenced in a study of identifying expanded T cells in peripheral blood. The protocol was immunoSEQ multiplex PCR, while the TCRdb copy is restricted to in-frame clones and leaves out a portion. The sample contains roughly 130,000 clones, about 86% of which appear only once. The sample taken for sequencing was blood. Receptors were obtained from a person aged 18-69 years in good health.

The genes are TRBV7-6 and TRBJ2-6, with D possibly being TRBD2 (6 bases). V gave up 0 bases and J gave up 1 base, with 7 bases separating them. CDR1 is SGHVS and CDR2 is FNYEAQ in the germline V gene. The CDR3 is made up of 16 amino acids. As DNA, the CDR3 is TGTGCCAGCAGCTTAGCGGAGGGGTCTGGGGCCAACGTCCTGACTTTC. Protein: CASSLAEGSGANVLTF.

The chain recombines TRBV7-2 with TRBJ1-6, with 7 nucleotides matching TRBD1. J was trimmed by 8 bases and V by 6 bases; bases with no gene match: 10. CDR3 length equals 15 residues. Germline-derived CDR1 and CDR2 are SGHTA and FQGNSA. CDR3 nucleotide sequence: TGTGCCAGCAGGTTCCGACAGGGTGGTGATTCACCCCTCCACTTT. Its protein is CASRFRQGGDSPLHF.

This chain joins TRBV30 and TRBJ2-4; D possibly matches TRBD1 or TRBD2 (5 bases each). The germline CDR1 and CDR2 sequences are GTSNPN and SVGIG (reference sequence). This CDR3 has 13 amino acids. Trimming left V 3 bases short and J 9 bases short, with 15 bases between. CDR3 region: CAWRGPPESIQYF. DNA for the CDR3: TGTGCCTGGAGGGGACCCCCGGAAAGCATTCAGTACTTC.

CDR3 bases: TGTGCCAGCACCCTAGGGGAAAGAGGTGGCTACACCTTC. Protein product: CASTLGERGGYTF. V usage is TRBV13 and J usage is TRBJ1-2, with D possibly being TRBD1 (5 bases). This CDR3 comprises 13 residues. V was pared by 7 bases and J by 7 bases, with 16 bases between. The V gene's germline CDR1 is PRHDT and CDR2 FYEKMQ (reference sequence).

CDR3 in DNA: TGTGCCATCAGTGTCCAGGGAGGGAACACTGAAGCTTTCTTT. Protein sequence: CAISVQGGNTEAFF. The genes are TRBV10-3 and TRBJ1-1; TRBD1 might be the D (5 bases). The V gene's germline CDR1 is ENHRY and CDR2 SYGVKD. With 4 bases removed from V and 1 base from J, the gap between germline ends came to 10 bases. This CDR3 is 14 amino acids long.

CDR3: CASSVGLSRGYTF. CDR3 sequence (DNA): TGTGCCAGCAGCGTAGGTCTCAGTCGGGGCTACACCTTC. The chain uses TRBV9 and TRBJ1-2; D gene unclear. CDR1 is SGDLS, CDR2 YYNGEE, per germline. Trimming removed 0 bases at V and 8 bases at J, with 11 bases between. This CDR3 region has 13 residues.

The CDR3 spells CASSVAETEAFF. The CDR3 DNA is TGTGCCAGCAGCGTAGCAGAGACTGAAGCTTTCTTT. The chain is built from TRBV9 and TRBJ1-1; D ambiguous. Per the germline V gene, CDR1 is SGDLS and CDR2 is YYNGEE. Trimming took off 0 bases at V and 5 bases at J, with 5 bases between the two ends. CDR3 length: 12 residues.

The J gene is TRBJ2-1, the V gene TRBV7-6, with TRBD2 as a possible D gene (6 bases). Looked up from germline, CDR1 is SGHVS and CDR2 is FNYEAQ. The CDR3 totals 13 residues. The V and J ends lost 1 base and 9 bases respectively, with 10 bases between them. The CDR3 region is CASSLGGTIEQFF. The DNA for the CDR3 is TGTGCCAGCAGCTTAGGCGGGACGATTGAGCAGTTCTTC.

The chain is built from TRBV19 and TRBJ2-6; 8 positions agree with TRBD1. In germline, CDR1 is LNHDA, CDR2 SQIVND (reference sequence). Unmatched junction bases numbered 10, after V lost 3 bases and J lost 0 bases. The CDR3 contains 19 residues. The CDR3 DNA follows: TGTGCCAGTAGTATCCCCCGGGGCAGGGGGCCCTCTGGGGCCAACGTCCTGACTTTC. This translates into CASSIPRGRGPSGANVLTF.

The V gene is TRBV23-1, the J gene TRBJ2-7; 8 bases map to TRBD1. TRBV23-1 is marked as an open reading frame, function uncertain. The CDR3 totals 18 residues. V shed 3 bases and J 2 bases; nucleotides not matched to a gene: 15. In DNA form, the CDR3 reads TGCGCCAGCAGTCATCTTCCATTCCGGGACAGGAAGACCTACGAGCAGTACTTC. Residues: CASSHLPFRDRKTYEQYF.

The chain has TRBV28 and TRBJ1-1; D possibly corresponds to TRBD1 (5 bases). Trimming removed 5 bases at V and 4 bases at J, with 11 bases between. Per germline, CDR1 MDHEN and CDR2 SYDVKM. The CDR3 totals 13 residues. CDR3 in DNA: TGTGCCAGCAGTCTGGGACGGGGCACTGAAGCTTTCTTT. Translated, it gives CASSLGRGTEAFF.

This chain uses TRBV6-6 with TRBJ2-1; 10 positions match TRBD2. Germline V gene sequence: CDR1 MNHNY, CDR2 SVGAGI (reference sequence). Trimming took 10 bases from V and 6 from J; bases not matched to a gene: 9. The CDR3 is 14 amino acids. The CDR3, as DNA: TGTGCCACCTATGAGCGGGGGGGCCCCAATGAGCAGTTCTTC. Its protein product is CATYERGGPNEQFF.

The chain uses TRBV27 and TRBJ1-2; D possibly corresponds to TRBD1 (6 bases). Germline CDR1 and CDR2: MNHEY and SMNVEV (reference sequence). The CDR3 is 15 residues long. Trimming cost V 2 bases and J 3 bases, with 13 bases left between them. This CDR3 reads CASSLVPGADYGYTF. CDR3 sequence (DNA): TGTGCCAGCAGTTTAGTTCCAGGGGCGGACTATGGCTACACCTTC.

The chain carries TRBV4-2 and TRBJ1-5, with D hard to call. Germline CDR1 is LGHNA and CDR2 is YNFKEQ. The CDR3 is 13 residues long. The V end lost 0 bases, the J end lost 5 bases, and 5 bases lay between the germline ends. CDR3 region: CASSQDPDQPQHF. CDR3 in DNA: TGTGCCAGCAGCCAAGATCCCGATCAGCCCCAGCATTTT.

The chain uses TRBV19 and TRBJ2-1; maybe TRBD1 (5 bases). Trimming removed 3 bases at V and 5 bases at J, with 11 bases between. Germline V gives CDR1 LNHDA, CDR2 SQIVND (reference sequence). The CDR3 loop spans 14 amino acids. As DNA, the CDR3 is TGTGCCAGTAGTATGGGGCAGGTCCACAATGAGCAGTTCTTC. Its protein is CASSMGQVHNEQFF. Filled out from reference TRBV19 and TRBJ2-1, the complete variable domain reads DGGITQSPKYLFRKEGQNVTLSCEQNLNHDAMYWYRQDPGQGLRLIYYSQIVNDFQKGDIAEGYSVSREKKESFPLTVTSAQKNPTAFYLCASSMGQVHNEQFFGPGTRLTVL.